Each of the 5 T cell receptor beta chains below was sequenced from the same sample in a study of shared clonotypes between healthy human individuals. The data were produced by immunoSEQ multiplex PCR, yet TCRdb's version contains in-frame clones alone and is incomplete. The repertoire holds 2.3 million or so clones, with approximately 93% as singletons. Sequencing input: naive CD4+ T cells from PBMCs. The subset here: CD45RA+ positively selected. The receptors come from a man younger than 30 in good health. Some clones in this sample may be carry-over from other donors' samples.

This sequence joins TRBV19 and TRBJ1-5, with 9 bases that match TRBD1. V shed 4 bases, J shed 2 bases, and the junction held 6 bases outside the gene matches. Per germline, CDR1 LNHDA and CDR2 SQIVND (reference sequence). The CDR3 contains 16 residues. In nucleotides, the CDR3 is TGTGCCAGTAGTACGCCACAGGGGGCGGGCAATCAGCCCCAGCATTTT. Its protein is CASSTPQGAGNQPQHF.

This sequence joins TRBV6-1 and TRBJ2-1; D is unclear. The CDR3 length is 15 residues. Germline V gives CDR1 MNHNS, CDR2 SASEGT. V was clipped by 1 base and J by 5 bases, with 12 bases between them. Here the CDR3 DNA reads TGTGCCAGCAGTGAAGGTTTGGGCAGAGACAATGAGCAGTTCTTC. Its translation is CASSEGLGRDNEQFF.

V and J are TRBV5-4 and TRBJ2-5; no firm D call. This CDR3 region has 14 residues. The V gene lost 1 base and the J gene lost 5 bases, with 12 bases spanning the gap. Germline CDR1 SGHNT, CDR2 YYREEE (reference sequence). CDR3: CASSLTSTEETQYF. The CDR3 DNA reads as TGTGCCAGCAGCTTGACCTCTACGGAGGAGACCCAGTACTTC.

The chain is built from TRBV4-1 and TRBJ1-1, with TRBD1 matching 7 bases. V shed 5 bases, J shed 4 bases, and the junction held 7 bases outside the gene matches. This CDR3 region has 14 residues. Germline lookup yields CDR1 MGHRA and CDR2 YSYEKL. CDR3 sequence: CASSDRQGGTEAFF. The CDR3 nucleotides read TGCGCCAGCAGCGACCGACAGGGTGGCACTGAAGCTTTCTTT.

This chain links TRBV6-1 with TRBJ2-5; the match to TRBD1 covers 9 bases. Per germline, CDR1 MNHNS and CDR2 SASEGT. Trimming took 7 bases from V and 3 from J; bases not matched to a gene: 9. This CDR3 is 15 amino acids long. The CDR3, as DNA: TGTGCCAGCACCGTCGATCGGACAGGGGAAGAGACCCAGTACTTC. Residues: CASTVDRTGEETQYF.